The source of this TCR beta chain is a study of T cell repertoires in cytomegalovirus infection. Whole-study context: An indication of both CMV infection and matching HLA type came from public TCR beta signatures.

Germline CDR1 and CDR2: DFQATT and SNEGSKA (reference sequence). CDR3 length: 14 amino acids. V lost 2 bases and J lost 6, with 14 bases in between. TCRdb re-called the reads with MiXCR, one entry per CDR3 protein. The sample lists around 710,000 distinct CDR3 sequences, around 29% occurring once. Study-level points and caveats: The ex vivo response was dominated by HLA-C-restricted CMV-specific TCR beta clonotypes.

This clonotype was observed a handful of times. As yet, its antigen is unknown. The sequencing used cultured CD8+ T cells from PBMCs, collected from culture after CMV antigen stimulation. This sequence was found in a human donor in good health (CMV status not recorded). Some clones in this sample may be carry-over from other donors' samples. The chain links TRBV20-1 to TRBJ1-3; the D gene is possibly TRBD1 (5 bases). In DNA form, the CDR3 reads TGCAGTGCTAGATGGGGGGAGCATGAAAACACCATATATTTT. Protein sequence: CSARWGEHENTIYF.